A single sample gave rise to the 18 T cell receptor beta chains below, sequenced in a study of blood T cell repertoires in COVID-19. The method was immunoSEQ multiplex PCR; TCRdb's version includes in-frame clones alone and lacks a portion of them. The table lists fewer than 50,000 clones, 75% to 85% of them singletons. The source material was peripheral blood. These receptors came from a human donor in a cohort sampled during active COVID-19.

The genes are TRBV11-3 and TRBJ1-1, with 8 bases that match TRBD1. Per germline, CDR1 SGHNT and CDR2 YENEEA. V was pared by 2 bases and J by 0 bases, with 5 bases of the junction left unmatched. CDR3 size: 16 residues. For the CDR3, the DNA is TGTGCCAGCAGCTTAACAGGGGGGCTCCTGAACACTGAAGCTTTCTTT. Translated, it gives CASSLTGGLLNTEAFF.

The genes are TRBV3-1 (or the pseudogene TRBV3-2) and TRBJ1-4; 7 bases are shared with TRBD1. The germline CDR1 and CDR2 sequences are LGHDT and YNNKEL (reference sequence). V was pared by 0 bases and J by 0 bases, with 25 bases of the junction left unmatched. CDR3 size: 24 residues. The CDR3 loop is CASSQEWLPTGHVGGFATNEKLFF. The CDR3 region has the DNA TGTGCCAGCAGCCAAGAGTGGTTGCCGACAGGGCATGTGGGGGGTTTTGCAACTAATGAAAAACTGTTTTTT.

CDR3 loop: CASRDRGSYEQYF. The CDR3 bases are TGTGCCAGTCGGGACAGGGGCTCCTACGAGCAGTACTTC. The chain uses TRBV19 and TRBJ2-7; 10 positions agree with TRBD1. The CDR3 covers 13 residues. The trim removed 8 bases at V and 0 bases at J, leaving 1 base unmatched. Germline V gene data show CDR1 as LNHDA and CDR2 as SQIVND (reference sequence).

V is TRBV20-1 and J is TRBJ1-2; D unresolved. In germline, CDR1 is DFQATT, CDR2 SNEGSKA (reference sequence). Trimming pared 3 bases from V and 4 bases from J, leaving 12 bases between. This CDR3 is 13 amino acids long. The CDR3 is CSASAGNGYGYTF. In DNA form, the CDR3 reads TGCAGTGCTAGTGCGGGGAACGGCTATGGCTACACCTTC.

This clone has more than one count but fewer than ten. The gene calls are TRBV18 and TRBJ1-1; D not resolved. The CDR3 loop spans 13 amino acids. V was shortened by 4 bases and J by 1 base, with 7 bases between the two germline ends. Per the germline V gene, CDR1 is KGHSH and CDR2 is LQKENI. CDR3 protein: CASSHSANTEAFF. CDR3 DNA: TGTGCCAGCTCACACTCCGCGAACACTGAAGCTTTCTTT.

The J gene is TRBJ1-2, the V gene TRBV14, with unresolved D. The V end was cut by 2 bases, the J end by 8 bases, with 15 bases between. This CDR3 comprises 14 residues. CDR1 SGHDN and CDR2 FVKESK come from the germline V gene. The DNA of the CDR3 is TGTGCCAGCAGCCAATCTCGGCCGGGTAGCGGCTACACCTTC. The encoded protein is CASSQSRPGSGYTF.

The CDR3 DNA reads as TGTGCCAGCAGCTTCGACGGGAATCAGCCCCAGCATTTT. This gives the protein CASSFDGNQPQHF. The chain employs TRBV11-3 and TRBJ1-5; the D is unclear. The CDR3 has 13 residues. Looked up from germline, CDR1 is SGHNT and CDR2 is YENEEA. The V end was cut by 3 bases, the J end by 4 bases, with 7 bases between.

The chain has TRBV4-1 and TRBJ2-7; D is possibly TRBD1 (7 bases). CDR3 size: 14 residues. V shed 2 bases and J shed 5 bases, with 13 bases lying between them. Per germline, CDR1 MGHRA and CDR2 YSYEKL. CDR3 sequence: CASSQRGPGDEQYF. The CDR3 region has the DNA TGCGCCAGCAGCCAAAGGGGGCCGGGGGACGAGCAGTACTTC.

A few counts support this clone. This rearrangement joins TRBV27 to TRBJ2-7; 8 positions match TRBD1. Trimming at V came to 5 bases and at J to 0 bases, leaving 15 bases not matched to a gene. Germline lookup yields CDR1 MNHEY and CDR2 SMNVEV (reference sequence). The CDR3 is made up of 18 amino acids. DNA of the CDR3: TGTGCCAGCAGTCCTACCACGCCCTGGACAGGGAGCTCCTACGAGCAGTACTTC. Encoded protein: CASSPTTPWTGSSYEQYF.

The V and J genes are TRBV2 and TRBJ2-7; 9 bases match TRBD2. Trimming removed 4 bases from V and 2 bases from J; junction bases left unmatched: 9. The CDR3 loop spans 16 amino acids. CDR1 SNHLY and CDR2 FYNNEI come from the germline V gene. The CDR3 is CASSGRASGIPYEQYF. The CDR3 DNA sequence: TGTGCCAGCAGTGGAAGGGCTAGCGGGATCCCCTACGAGCAGTACTTC.

The CDR3 here is CASNPAGDATDTQYF. CDR3 DNA: TGTGCCAGCAACCCAGCGGGAGATGCCACAGATACGCAGTATTTT. This sequence joins TRBV5-4 and TRBJ2-3, with 8 bases lining up with TRBD2. The CDR3 extends over 15 amino acids. J was trimmed by 2 bases and V by 6 bases; bases with no gene match: 8. Germline CDR1 reads SGHNT; CDR2 reads YYREEE (reference sequence).

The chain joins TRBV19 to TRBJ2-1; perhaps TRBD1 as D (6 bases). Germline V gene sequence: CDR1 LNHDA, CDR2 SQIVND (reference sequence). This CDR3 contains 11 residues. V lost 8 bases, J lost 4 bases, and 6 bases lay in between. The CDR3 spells CASQGYNEQFF. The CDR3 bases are TGTGCCAGTCAGGGGTACAATGAGCAGTTCTTC.

CDR3 amino acids: CASSRQDLGQYF. The CDR3 bases are TGTGCCAGCAGTCGACAGGACTTAGGGCAGTACTTC. The rearrangement links TRBV12-3 or TRBV12-4 to TRBJ2-7; D perhaps matches TRBD1 (6 bases). The CDR3 spans 12 residues. Trimming left V 5 bases short and J 9 bases short, with 14 bases between.

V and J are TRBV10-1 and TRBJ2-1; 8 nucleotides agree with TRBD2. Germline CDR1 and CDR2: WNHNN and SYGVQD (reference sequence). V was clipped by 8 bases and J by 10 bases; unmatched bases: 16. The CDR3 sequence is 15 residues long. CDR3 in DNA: TGCGCCAGCCCCAAAGCGGGAGCCCCGCAATGGGAGCAGTTCTTC. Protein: CASPKAGAPQWEQFF.

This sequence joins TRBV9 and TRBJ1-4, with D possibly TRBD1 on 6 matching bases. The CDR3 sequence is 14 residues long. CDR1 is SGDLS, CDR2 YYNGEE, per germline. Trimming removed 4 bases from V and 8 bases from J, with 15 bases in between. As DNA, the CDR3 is TGTGCCAGCAGCCCCAGGGGTAAGGGGGAAAAACTGTTTTTT. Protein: CASSPRGKGEKLFF.

CDR3 region: CASSIVSGGSEQYF. Written as DNA, the CDR3 is TGTGCCAGTAGTATAGTTTCGGGGGGCTCCGAGCAGTACTTC. This sequence joins TRBV19 and TRBJ2-7; a weak D match, TRBD2 (7 bases). CDR1 is LNHDA and CDR2 is SQIVND in the germline V gene (reference sequence). Trimming took off 1 base at V and 6 bases at J, with 13 bases between the two ends. The CDR3 length is 14 residues. Full variable domain (outside the CDR3, taken from reference TRBV19 and TRBJ2-7): DGGITQSPKYLFRKEGQNVTLSCEQNLNHDAMYWYRQDPGQGLRLIYYSQIVNDFQKGDIAEGYSVSREKKESFPLTVTSAQKNPTAFYLCASSIVSGGSEQYFGPGTRLTVT.

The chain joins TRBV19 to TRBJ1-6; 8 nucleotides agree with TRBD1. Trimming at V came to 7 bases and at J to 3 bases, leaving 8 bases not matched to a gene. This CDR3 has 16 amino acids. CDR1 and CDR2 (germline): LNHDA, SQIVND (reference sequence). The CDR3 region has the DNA TGTGCCAGTACCGCGGACAGGGCCTACTATAATTCACCCCTCCACTTT. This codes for CASTADRAYYNSPLHF.

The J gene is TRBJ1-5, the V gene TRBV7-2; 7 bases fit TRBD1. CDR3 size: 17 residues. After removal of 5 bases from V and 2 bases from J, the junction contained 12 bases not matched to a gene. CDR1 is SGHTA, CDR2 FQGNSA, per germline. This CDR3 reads CASSPFGGGTGNQPQHF. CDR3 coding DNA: TGTGCCAGCAGCCCCTTCGGGGGGGGGACAGGCAATCAGCCCCAGCATTTT.